Listed below are T cell receptor beta chains from one sample, sequenced in a study of OX40 agonist ivuxolimab in advanced cancers. Produced via immunoSEQ multiplex PCR; TCRdb's table is partial and in-frame only. The sample has 60,000 or so clones, roughly 90% seen once. The sequences come from CD4+ or CD8+ T cells sorted from blood, collected in a trial of the OX40 agonist ivuxolimab. These receptors all come from an adult with an advanced solid tumor such as melanoma, head and neck, liver or kidney cancer. The CDR3 runs from the conserved cysteine through the conserved F or W. A D gene is named only where the DNA matches it firmly. Size is stated for part of the rows, as once, few or many counts, or as a class when the clone is expanded.

d_call j_call clone_size v_call cdr3_aa cdr3_nt
TRBD1 TRBJ2-2 - TRBV27 CASSLGLDRDTGELFF TGTGCCAGCAGTTTAGGTCTGGACAGGGACACCGGGGAGCTGTTTTTT
- TRBJ1-5 - TRBV18 CASSPRGDNQPQHF TGTGCCAGCTCACCAAGGGGAGACAATCAGCCCCAGCATTTT
- TRBJ1-1 - TRBV28 CASSKNEGGLPEAFF TGTGCCAGCAGCAAAAACGAGGGGGGGCTTCCCGAAGCTTTCTTT
- TRBJ1-5 few TRBV19 CASSDRDQPQHF TGTGCCAGTAGTGACAGAGATCAGCCCCAGCATTTT
TRBD1 TRBJ1-2 - TRBV5-1 CASSLGQGASGYTF TGCGCCAGCAGCTTGGGGCAGGGGGCAAGTGGCTACACCTTC
- TRBJ2-3 - TRBV5-4 CASRATLASGTDMQYF TGTGCCAGCAGGGCGACACTAGCTTCTGGCACAGATATGCAGTATTTT
- TRBJ1-5 - TRBV6-6 CASSYSTGDYQPQHF TGTGCCAGCAGTTACTCGACAGGAGATTACCAGCCCCAGCATTTT
TRBD1 TRBJ1-6 - TRBV19 CASSTGQGNSPLHF TGTGCCAGTAGTACGGGACAGGGGAATTCACCCCTCCACTTT
- TRBJ2-1 - TRBV28 CASSLSPPLQNEQFF TGTGCCAGCAGTTTAAGCCCTCCCCTACAGAATGAGCAGTTCTTC
- TRBJ2-7 few TRBV6-1 CASSYQGGEQYF TGTGCCAGCAGCTACCAGGGGGGCGAGCAGTACTTC
- TRBJ2-5 - TRBV29-1 CSVEVGGGTQYF TGCAGCGTTGAAGTTGGAGGGGGGACCCAGTACTTC
- TRBJ1-4 - TRBV15 CATSRPGRGTNEKLFF TGTGCCACCAGCAGACCAGGGAGGGGGACTAATGAAAAACTGTTTTTT
TRBD1 TRBJ1-2 - TRBV7-9 CASSFLDRAYGYTF TGTGCCAGCAGCTTCTTAGACAGGGCCTATGGCTACACCTTC
- TRBJ1-3 - TRBV7-8 CATSLGVGSGNTIYF TGTGCCACATCACTAGGGGTGGGCTCTGGAAACACCATATATTTT
- TRBJ2-7 - TRBV5-4 CASSPDQGAYEQYF TGTGCCAGCAGCCCTGACCAGGGCGCCTACGAGCAGTACTTC
- TRBJ1-6 - TRBV5-1 CASSLGGRQVPLHF TGCGCCAGCAGCTTAGGAGGCCGACAGGTGCCCCTCCACTTT
- TRBJ2-3 - TRBV4-2 CASSQVPGRGDTQYF TGTGCCAGCAGCCAAGTACCCGGTAGAGGGGATACGCAGTATTTT
TRBD2 TRBJ2-7 - TRBV7-2 CASSLATMWEGHYEQYF TGTGCCAGCAGCTTAGCAACTATGTGGGAGGGCCACTACGAGCAGTACTTC
- TRBJ1-6 - TRBV28 CASSSSPSSYNSPLHF TGTGCCAGCAGTTCATCCCCGAGCTCCTATAATTCACCCCTCCACTTT
TRBD1 TRBJ1-5 - TRBV18 CASSATGTGGSINQPQHF TGTGCCAGCTCAGCTACCGGGACAGGGGGCTCCATTAATCAGCCCCAGCATTTT
TRBD1 TRBJ2-7 few TRBV29-1 CSAVPGQGRYEQYF TGCAGCGCAGTCCCCGGACAGGGTCGATACGAGCAGTACTTC
- TRBJ2-2 - TRBV6-6 CANRDINTGELFF TGTGCCAACCGAGACATTAACACCGGGGAGCTGTTTTTT
- TRBJ2-6 - TRBV18 CASSRAVPSGANVLTF TGTGCCAGCTCACGGGCAGTACCCTCTGGGGCCAACGTCCTGACTTTC
- TRBJ1-3 - TRBV7-2 CASSSYGGAGNTIYF TGTGCCAGCAGCTCCTACGGGGGCGCTGGAAACACCATATATTTT
TRBD2 TRBJ2-2 - TRBV9 CASSPSRLAGLNTGELFF TGTGCCAGCAGCCCGAGTAGGCTAGCGGGTCTGAACACCGGGGAGCTGTTTTTT
- TRBJ1-2 - TRBV15 CATSRDSTVHGYTF TGTGCCACCAGCAGAGATAGCACCGTTCATGGCTACACCTTC
TRBD1 TRBJ1-4 - TRBV27 CASSPGGIATNEKLFF TGTGCCAGCAGTCCAGGGGGGATCGCAACTAATGAAAAACTGTTTTTT
TRBD1 TRBJ1-6 - TRBV7-9 CASSSWTGGDSPLHF TGTGCCAGCAGCTCCTGGACAGGGGGCGATTCACCCCTCCACTTT